The T cell receptor beta chain under discussion was sequenced for a study of response to subunit inactivated influenza vaccine. TCRdb processed the RT-PCR reads anew with MiXCR; each CDR3 protein has one entry. The data hold 500,000 to 600,000 distinct CDR3 sequences, with less than 15% observed a single time. Notes on the study in general: With each seasonal influenza vaccination, the authors suggested, few new T cells are recruited.

J gave up 2 bases and V 0 bases, and 6 bases lay outside the gene matches. From germline, CDR1 is SGHRS and CDR2 YFSETQ. CDR3 length equals 16 residues. The sample holds a few counts of this clonotype. Its target is not known. The genes are TRBV5-1 and TRBJ2-5, with 8 bases that match TRBD1. This clonotype was obtained from a man aged 50 or older who received an inactivated influenza vaccine. Specimen: PBMCs from blood, collected 11 to 12 days after vaccination. CDR3 coding DNA: TGCGCCAGCAGCTTGGCCGGACAGGGTGGGCAAGAGACCCAGTACTTC. Amino acid sequence: CASSLAGQGGQETQYF.